This T cell receptor (beta chain) was retrieved from a study of radiation and T cells in renal cell carcinoma. Overall study results and limits: From baseline, blood top tumor clonotypes peaked at 2 weeks post-radiation. Without pretreatment biopsies, baseline tumor clonotype presence was undetermined.

The time point: blood 2 weeks post-SBRT. Treatment defined: 15 Gy SBRT to primary tumor, nephrectomy 4 weeks later. The tumor was a clear cell renal cell carcinoma. The V and J ends lost 4 bases and 5 bases respectively, with 12 bases between them. In germline, CDR1 is SGDLS, CDR2 YYNGEE. The CDR3 length is 14 residues. Sequenced by immunoSEQ multiplex PCR; TCRdb stores in-frame clones only, minus some. The data hold tens of thousands of clones, with roughly four fifths observed a single time. This clone was found once. Its antigen is currently unknown. This clonotype originated in a man aged 55 to 70 with renal cell carcinoma. The chain recombines TRBV9 with TRBJ2-2, with D maybe TRBD2 (6 bases). Sequencing used blood, obtained from a patient whose treatment included radiotherapy and nephrectomy. The CDR3 here is CASSLPAGTGELFF. The CDR3 coding sequence is TGTGCCAGCAGCCTCCCGGCGGGAACCGGGGAGCTGTTTTTT.